This TCR beta chain was found in a study of blood T cell repertoires in COVID-19. CDR3 length equals 14 residues. CDR1 MNHEY and CDR2 SMNVEV come from the germline V gene (reference sequence). V was pared by 3 bases and J by 0 bases, with 9 bases between. The method was immunoSEQ multiplex PCR; TCRdb's version includes in-frame clones alone and lacks a portion of them. The profile shows roughly 46,000 clones, about 90% of them singletons. The rearrangement links TRBV27 to TRBJ2-7; D remains unclear. The sequenced material came from peripheral blood. The TCR originated in a human donor with active COVID-19. The donor label of this sample is uncertain. CDR3 loop: CASSFTSTSYEQYF. CDR3 in DNA: TGTGCCAGCAGTTTCACAAGTACCTCCTACGAGCAGTACTTC.